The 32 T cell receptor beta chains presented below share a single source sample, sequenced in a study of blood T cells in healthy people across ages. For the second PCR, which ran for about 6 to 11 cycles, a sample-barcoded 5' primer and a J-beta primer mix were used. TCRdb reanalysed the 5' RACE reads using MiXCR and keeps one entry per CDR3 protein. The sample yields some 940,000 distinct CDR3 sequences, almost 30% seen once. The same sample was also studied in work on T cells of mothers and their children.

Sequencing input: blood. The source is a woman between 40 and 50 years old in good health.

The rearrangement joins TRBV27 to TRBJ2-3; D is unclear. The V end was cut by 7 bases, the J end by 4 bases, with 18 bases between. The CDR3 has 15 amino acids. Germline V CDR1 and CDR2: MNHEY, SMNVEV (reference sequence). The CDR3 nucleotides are TGTGCCAGCACCACGGACCCGGCCGTGTCAGATACGCAGTATTTT. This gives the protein CASTTDPAVSDTQYF.

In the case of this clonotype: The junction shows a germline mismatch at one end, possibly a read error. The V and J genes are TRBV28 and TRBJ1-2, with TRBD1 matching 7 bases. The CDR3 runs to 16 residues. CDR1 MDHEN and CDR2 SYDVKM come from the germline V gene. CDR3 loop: CVSSPSGTVGNYGYTF. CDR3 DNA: TGTGTCAGCAGCCCCTCCGGGACAGTTGGGAACTATGGCTACACCTTC.

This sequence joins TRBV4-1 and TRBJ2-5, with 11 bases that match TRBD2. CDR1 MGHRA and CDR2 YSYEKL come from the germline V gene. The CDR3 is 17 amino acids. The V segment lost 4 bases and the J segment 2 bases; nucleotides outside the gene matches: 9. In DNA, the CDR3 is TGCGCCAGCAGCCGAGGACTAGCGGGTCCGAAACAAGAGACCCAGTACTTC. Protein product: CASSRGLAGPKQETQYF.

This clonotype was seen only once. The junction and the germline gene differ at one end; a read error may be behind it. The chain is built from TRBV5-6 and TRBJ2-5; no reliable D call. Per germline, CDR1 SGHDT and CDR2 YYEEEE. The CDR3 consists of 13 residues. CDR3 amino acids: CASSLGSEETRYF. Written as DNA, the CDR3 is TGTGCCAGCAGCTTGGGGAGCGAAGAGACCCGGTACTTC.

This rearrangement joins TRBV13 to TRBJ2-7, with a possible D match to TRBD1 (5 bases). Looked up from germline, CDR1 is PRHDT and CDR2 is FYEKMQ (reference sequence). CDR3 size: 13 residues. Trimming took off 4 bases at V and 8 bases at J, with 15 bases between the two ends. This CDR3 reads CASSYQGNSKQYF. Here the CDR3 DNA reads TGTGCCAGCAGCTACCAGGGCAACTCCAAGCAGTACTTC.

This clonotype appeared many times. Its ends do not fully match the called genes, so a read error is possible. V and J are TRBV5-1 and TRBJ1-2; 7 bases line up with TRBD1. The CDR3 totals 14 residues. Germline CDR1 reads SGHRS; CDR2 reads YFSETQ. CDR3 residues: CASSLGDRDYGYTF. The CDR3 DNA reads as TGTGCCAGCAGCTTAGGCGACAGGGACTATGGCTACACCTTC.

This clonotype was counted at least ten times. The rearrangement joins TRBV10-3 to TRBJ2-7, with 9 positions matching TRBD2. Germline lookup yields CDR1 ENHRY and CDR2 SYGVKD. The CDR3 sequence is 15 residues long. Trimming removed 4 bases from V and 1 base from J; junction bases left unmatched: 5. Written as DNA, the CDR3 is TGTGCCATCAGTGGACGACTAGCGGATTCCTACGAGCAGTACTTC. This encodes CAISGRLADSYEQYF.

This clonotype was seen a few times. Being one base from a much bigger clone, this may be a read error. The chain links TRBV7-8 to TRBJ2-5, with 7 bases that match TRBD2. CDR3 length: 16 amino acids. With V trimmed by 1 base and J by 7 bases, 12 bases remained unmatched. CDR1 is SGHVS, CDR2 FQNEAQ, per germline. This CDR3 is CASSLGASSGRVTQYF. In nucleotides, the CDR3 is TGTGCCAGCAGCTTAGGCGCGTCTAGCGGACGGGTGACCCAGTACTTC.

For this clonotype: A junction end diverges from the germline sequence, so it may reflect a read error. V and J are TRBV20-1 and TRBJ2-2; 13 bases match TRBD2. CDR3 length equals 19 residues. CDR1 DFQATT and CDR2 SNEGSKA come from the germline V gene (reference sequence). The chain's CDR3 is CSARDPSTSGGAGTGERFF. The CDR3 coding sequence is TGCAGTGCTAGAGACCCTTCTACTAGCGGGGGGGCAGGAACCGGGGAGCGGTTTTTT.

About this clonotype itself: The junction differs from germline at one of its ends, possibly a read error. CDR3 sequence reads: CSSASGGDTDTQYF. The CDR3 DNA reads TGCTCCAGCGCCTCGGGGGGCGACACAGATACGCAGTATTTT. The rearrangement joins TRBV5-1 to TRBJ2-3, with D tentatively TRBD2 (7 bases). The CDR3 has 14 amino acids. The germline V gene encodes CDR1 SGHRS and CDR2 YFSETQ.

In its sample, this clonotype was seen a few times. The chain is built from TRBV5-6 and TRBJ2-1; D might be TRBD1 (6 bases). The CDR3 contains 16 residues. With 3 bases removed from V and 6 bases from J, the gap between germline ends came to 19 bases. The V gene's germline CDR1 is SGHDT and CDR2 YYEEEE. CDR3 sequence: CASSSNREFGINEQFF. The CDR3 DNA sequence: TGTGCCAGCAGCTCCAACAGGGAGTTTGGGATCAATGAGCAGTTCTTC.

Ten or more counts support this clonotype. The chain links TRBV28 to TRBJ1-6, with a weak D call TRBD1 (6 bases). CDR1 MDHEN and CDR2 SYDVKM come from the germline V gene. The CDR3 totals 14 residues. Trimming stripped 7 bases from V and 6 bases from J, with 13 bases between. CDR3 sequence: CASKGTLSNSPLHF. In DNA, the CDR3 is TGTGCCAGCAAAGGGACACTCAGTAATTCACCCCTCCACTTT.

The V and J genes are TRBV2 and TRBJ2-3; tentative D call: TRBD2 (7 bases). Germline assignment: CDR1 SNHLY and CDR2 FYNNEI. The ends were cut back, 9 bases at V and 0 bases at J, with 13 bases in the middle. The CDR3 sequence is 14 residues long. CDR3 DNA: TGTGCCAGTAAGAGGGGGGGAAGCACAGATACGCAGTATTTT. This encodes CASKRGGSTDTQYF.

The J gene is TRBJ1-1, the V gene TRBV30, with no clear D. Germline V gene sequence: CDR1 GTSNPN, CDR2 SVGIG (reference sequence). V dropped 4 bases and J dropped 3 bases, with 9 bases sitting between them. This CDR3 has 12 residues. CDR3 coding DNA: TGTGCCTGGAAGAGGTCGCACACTGAAGCTTTCTTT. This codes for CAWKRSHTEAFF. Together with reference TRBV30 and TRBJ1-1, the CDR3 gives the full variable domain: SQTIHQWPATLVQPVGSPLSLECTVEGTSNPNLYWYRQAAGRGLQLLFYSVGIGQISSEVPQNLSASRPQDRQFILSSKKLLLSDSGFYLCAWKRSHTEAFFGQGTRLTVV.

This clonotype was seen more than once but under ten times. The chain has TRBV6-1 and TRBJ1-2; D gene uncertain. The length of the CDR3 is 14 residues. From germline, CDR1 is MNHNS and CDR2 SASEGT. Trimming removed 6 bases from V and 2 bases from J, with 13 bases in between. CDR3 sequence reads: CASSSGLTNYGYTF. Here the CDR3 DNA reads TGTGCCAGCAGCTCAGGACTGACGAACTATGGCTACACCTTC.

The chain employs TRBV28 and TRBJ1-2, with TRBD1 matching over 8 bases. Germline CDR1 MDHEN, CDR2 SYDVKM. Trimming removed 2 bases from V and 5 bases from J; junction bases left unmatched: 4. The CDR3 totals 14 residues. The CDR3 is CASSLGRQGYGYTF. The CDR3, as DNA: TGTGCCAGCAGTTTAGGGCGACAGGGGTATGGCTACACCTTC.

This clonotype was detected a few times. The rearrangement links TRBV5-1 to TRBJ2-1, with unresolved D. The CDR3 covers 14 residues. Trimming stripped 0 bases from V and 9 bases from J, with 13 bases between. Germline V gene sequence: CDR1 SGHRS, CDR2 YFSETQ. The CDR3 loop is CASSLGLSSGEQFF. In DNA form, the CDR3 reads TGCGCCAGCAGCTTGGGGTTAAGCTCGGGTGAGCAGTTCTTC.

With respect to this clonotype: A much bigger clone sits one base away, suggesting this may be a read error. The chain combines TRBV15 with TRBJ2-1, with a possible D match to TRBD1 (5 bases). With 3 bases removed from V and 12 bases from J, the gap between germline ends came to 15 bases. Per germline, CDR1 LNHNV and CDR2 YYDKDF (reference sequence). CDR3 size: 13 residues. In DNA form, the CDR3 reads TGTGCCACCAGCAGCCCCCTAGATCAGGGGCAGTTCTTC. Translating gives CATSSPLDQGQFF.

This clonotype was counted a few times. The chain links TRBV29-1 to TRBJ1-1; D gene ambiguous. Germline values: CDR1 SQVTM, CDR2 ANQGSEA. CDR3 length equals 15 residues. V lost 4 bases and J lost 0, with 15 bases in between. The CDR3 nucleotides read TGCAGCGTTGCTCATGGACGGGTCTTGAACACTGAAGCTTTCTTT. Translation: CSVAHGRVLNTEAFF.

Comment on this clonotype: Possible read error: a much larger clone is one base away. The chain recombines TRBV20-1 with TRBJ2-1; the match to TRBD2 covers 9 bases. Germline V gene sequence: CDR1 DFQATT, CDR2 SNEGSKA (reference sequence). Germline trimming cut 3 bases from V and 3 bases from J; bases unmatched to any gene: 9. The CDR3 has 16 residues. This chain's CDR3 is CSARGPAGGGYNEQFF. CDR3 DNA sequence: TGCAGTGCTAGGGGGCCAGCGGGGGGTGGCTACAATGAGCAGTTCTTC.

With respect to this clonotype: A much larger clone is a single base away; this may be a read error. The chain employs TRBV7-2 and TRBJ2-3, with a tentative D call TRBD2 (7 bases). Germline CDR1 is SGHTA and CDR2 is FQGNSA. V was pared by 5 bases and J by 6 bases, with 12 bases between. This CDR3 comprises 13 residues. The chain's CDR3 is CASSPGGCDTQYF. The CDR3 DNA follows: TGTGCCAGCAGCCCGGGGGGCTGTGATACGCAGTATTTT.

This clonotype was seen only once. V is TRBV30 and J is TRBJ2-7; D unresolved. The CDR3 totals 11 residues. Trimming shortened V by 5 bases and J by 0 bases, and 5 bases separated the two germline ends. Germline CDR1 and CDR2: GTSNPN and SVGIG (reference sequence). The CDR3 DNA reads TGTGCCTGGGCCCTCTCCTACGAGCAGTACTTC. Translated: CAWALSYEQYF.

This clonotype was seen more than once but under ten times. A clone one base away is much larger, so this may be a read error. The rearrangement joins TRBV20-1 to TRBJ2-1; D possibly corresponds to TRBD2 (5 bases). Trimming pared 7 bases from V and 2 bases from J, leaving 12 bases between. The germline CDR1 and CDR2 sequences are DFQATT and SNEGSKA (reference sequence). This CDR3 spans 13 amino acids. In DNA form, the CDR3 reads TGCAGTGGAGAGCGGAGCCCCTACAATGAGCAGTTCTTC. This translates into CSGERSPYNEQFF.

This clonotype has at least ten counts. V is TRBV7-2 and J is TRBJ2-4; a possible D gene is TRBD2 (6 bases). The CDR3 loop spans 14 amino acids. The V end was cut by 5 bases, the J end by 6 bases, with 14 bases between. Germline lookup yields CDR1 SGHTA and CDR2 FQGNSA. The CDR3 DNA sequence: TGTGCCAGCAGCCCATCGGACGGGGGAAACATTCAGTACTTC. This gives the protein CASSPSDGGNIQYF. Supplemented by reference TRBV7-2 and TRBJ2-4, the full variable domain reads GAGVSQSPSNKVTEKGKDVELRCDPISGHTALYWYRQSLGQGLEFLIYFQGNSAPDKSGLPSDRFSAERTGGSVSTLTIQRTQQEDSAVYLCASSPSDGGNIQYFGAGTRLSVL.

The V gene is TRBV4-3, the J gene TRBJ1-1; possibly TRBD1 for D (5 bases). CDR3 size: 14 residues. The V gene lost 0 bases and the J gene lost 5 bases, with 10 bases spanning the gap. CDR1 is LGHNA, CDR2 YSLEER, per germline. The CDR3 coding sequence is TGCGCCAGCAGCCAAGATCGTAAGGGGACTGAAGCTTTCTTT. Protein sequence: CASSQDRKGTEAFF.

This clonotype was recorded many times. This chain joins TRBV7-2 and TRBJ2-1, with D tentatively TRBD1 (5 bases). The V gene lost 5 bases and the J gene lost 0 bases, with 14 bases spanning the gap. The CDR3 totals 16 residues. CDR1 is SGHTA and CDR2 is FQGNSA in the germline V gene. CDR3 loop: CASSQGVKGSYNEQFF. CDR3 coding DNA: TGTGCCAGCAGCCAAGGGGTGAAGGGCTCCTACAATGAGCAGTTCTTC.

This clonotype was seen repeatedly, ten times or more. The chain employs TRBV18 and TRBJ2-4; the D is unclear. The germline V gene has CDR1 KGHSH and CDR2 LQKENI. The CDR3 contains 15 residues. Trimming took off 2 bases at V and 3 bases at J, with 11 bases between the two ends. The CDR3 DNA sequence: TGTGCCAGCTCACCATTGGGTGAAGGCAAAAACATTCAGTACTTC. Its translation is CASSPLGEGKNIQYF. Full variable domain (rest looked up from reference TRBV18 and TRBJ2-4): NAGVMQNPRHLVRRRGQEARLRCSPMKGHSHVYWYRQLPEEGLKFMVYLQKENIIDESGMPKERFSAEFPKEGPSILRIQQVVRGDSAAYFCASSPLGEGKNIQYFGAGTRLSVL.

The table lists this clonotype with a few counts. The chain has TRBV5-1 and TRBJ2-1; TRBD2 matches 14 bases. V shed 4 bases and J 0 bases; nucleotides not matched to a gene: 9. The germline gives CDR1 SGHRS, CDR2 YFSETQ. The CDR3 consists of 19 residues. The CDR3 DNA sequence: TGCGCCAGCAGCGTCCGACTAGCGGGGGGGCCCACCTCCTACAATGAGCAGTTCTTC. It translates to CASSVRLAGGPTSYNEQFF.

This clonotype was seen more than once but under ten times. The CDR3 bases are TGCGCCAGCAGCCACCCCTCGACAGGGTGGTTGAGAGAGACCCAGTACTTC. Its translation is CASSHPSTGWLRETQYF. This rearrangement joins TRBV4-1 to TRBJ2-5, with 7 bases that match TRBD1. Germline V gives CDR1 MGHRA, CDR2 YSYEKL. The V segment lost 3 bases and the J segment 4 bases; nucleotides outside the gene matches: 14. The CDR3 length is 17 residues.

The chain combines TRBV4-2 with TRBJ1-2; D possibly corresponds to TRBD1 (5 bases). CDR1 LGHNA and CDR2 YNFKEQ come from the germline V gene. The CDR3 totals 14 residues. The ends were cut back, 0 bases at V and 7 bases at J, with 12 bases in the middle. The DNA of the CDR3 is TGTGCCAGCAGCCAAGAGCTAGGGGCGGGTGGCTACACCTTC. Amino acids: CASSQELGAGGYTF.

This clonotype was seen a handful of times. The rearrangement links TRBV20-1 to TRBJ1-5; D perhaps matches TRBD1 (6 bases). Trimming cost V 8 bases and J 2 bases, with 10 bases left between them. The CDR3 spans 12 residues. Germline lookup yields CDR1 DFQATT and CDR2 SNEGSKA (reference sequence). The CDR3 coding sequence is TGCAGTAGGGGGATAGGCAATCAGCCCCAGCATTTT. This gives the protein CSRGIGNQPQHF.

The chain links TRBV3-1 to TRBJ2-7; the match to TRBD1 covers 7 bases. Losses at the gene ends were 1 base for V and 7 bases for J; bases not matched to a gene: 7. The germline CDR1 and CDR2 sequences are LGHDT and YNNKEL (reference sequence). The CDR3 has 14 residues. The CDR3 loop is CASSQGTGYNEQYF. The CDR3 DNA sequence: TGTGCCAGCAGCCAAGGGACAGGCTACAATGAGCAGTACTTC.